These 21 T cell receptor beta chains were all obtained from the same sample, sequenced in a study of T cell responses to AZD1222 COVID-19 vaccine. Only in-frame clones appear in the TCRdb table, and some are missing; sequencing was by immunoSEQ multiplex PCR. The data hold around 200,000 clones, with around nine tenths observed a single time. The source was peripheral blood, collected on day 0 of AZD1222 vaccination. The receptors come from an adult in good health.

The gene calls are TRBV27 and TRBJ1-5; tentatively, D is TRBD1 (6 bases). Germline-derived CDR1 and CDR2 are MNHEY and SMNVEV (reference sequence). Trimming shortened V by 5 bases and J by 6 bases, and 8 bases separated the two germline ends. The CDR3 has 12 residues. The CDR3 loop reads CASSLQGQPQHF. The DNA for the CDR3 is TGTGCCAGCAGTCTACAGGGTCAGCCCCAGCATTTT.

V and J are TRBV6-5 and TRBJ1-5; tentative D call: TRBD1 (6 bases). The CDR3 has 14 residues. CDR1 and CDR2 (germline): MNHEY, SVGAGI. Trimming cost V 6 bases and J 6 bases, with 15 bases left between them. CDR3 protein: CASRAGGVSQPQHF. The CDR3, as DNA: TGTGCCAGCAGAGCGGGGGGCGTGAGTCAGCCCCAGCATTTT.

The V gene is TRBV19, the J gene TRBJ1-5; D remains ambiguous. V lost 4 bases to trimming and J lost 5 bases, with 21 bases between them. Germline values: CDR1 LNHDA, CDR2 SQIVND (reference sequence). The CDR3 contains 17 residues. The CDR3 protein is CASSTESRGELHQPQHF. The CDR3 DNA sequence: TGTGCCAGTAGTACTGAATCACGGGGTGAGTTACATCAGCCCCAGCATTTT.

V usage is TRBV28 and J usage is TRBJ2-7, with D possibly being TRBD2 (5 bases). CDR1 and CDR2 from the germline V gene are MDHEN and SYDVKM. Trimming stripped 6 bases from V and 5 bases from J, with 14 bases between. The CDR3 contains 13 residues. CDR3 DNA: TGTGCCAGCAGCTCTGGAGGAACCCACGAGCAGTACTTC. Translating it yields CASSSGGTHEQYF.

This chain uses TRBV11-2 with TRBJ1-2, with D hard to call. The CDR3 runs to 14 residues. CDR1 and CDR2 from the germline V gene are SGHAT and FQNNGV. V was shortened by 2 bases and J by 1 base, with 8 bases between the two germline ends. In nucleotides, the CDR3 is TGTGCCAGCAGCTTAACAGACCATAACTATGGCTACACCTTC. Protein product: CASSLTDHNYGYTF.

The V and J genes are TRBV5-4 and TRBJ2-7, with TRBD1 matching 11 bases. Per the germline V gene, CDR1 is SGHNT and CDR2 is YYREEE (reference sequence). Germline trimming cut 4 bases from V and 7 bases from J; bases unmatched to any gene: 4. CDR3 length equals 13 residues. In DNA, the CDR3 is TGTGCCAGCAGCCGGACAGGGGGCTGGGAGCAGTACTTC. It specifies CASSRTGGWEQYF.

The chain recombines TRBV5-1 with TRBJ2-7; 9 nucleotides agree with TRBD1. Trimming at V came to 3 bases and at J to 1 base, leaving 14 bases not matched to a gene. This CDR3 contains 18 residues. The germline V gene encodes CDR1 SGHRS and CDR2 YFSETQ. The CDR3 region has the DNA TGCGCCAGCAGCTCACAGGGGGCGCTTGTAGGTGGGTCCTACGAGCAGTACTTC. Amino acid sequence: CASSSQGALVGGSYEQYF.

V usage is TRBV10-3 and J usage is TRBJ1-5, with D unresolved. Trimming shortened V by 6 bases and J by 3 bases, and 9 bases separated the two germline ends. The CDR3 loop spans 13 amino acids. Germline CDR1 reads ENHRY; CDR2 reads SYGVKD. The chain's CDR3 is CAISPRSNQPQHF. The DNA for the CDR3 is TGTGCCATCAGCCCTCGCTCCAATCAGCCCCAGCATTTT.

V and J are TRBV7-2 and TRBJ1-1; TRBD1 matches at 8 bases. V gave up 2 bases and J gave up 1 base; unmatched junction bases: 12. The CDR3 spans 18 residues. Per germline, CDR1 SGHTA and CDR2 FQGNSA. In DNA form, the CDR3 reads TGTGCCAGCAGCTTAAGGGGCACAGGGGGACGGAGGAACACTGAAGCTTTCTTT. Its protein is CASSLRGTGGRRNTEAFF.

The rearrangement uses TRBV9 and TRBJ2-1, with D unresolved. Germline V gene lookup returns CDR1 SGDLS and CDR2 YYNGEE. V lost 4 bases and J lost 3, with 14 bases in between. The CDR3 covers 15 residues. This CDR3 reads CASSSPANFYNEQFF. The CDR3 DNA is TGTGCCAGCAGCTCACCGGCCAACTTCTACAATGAGCAGTTCTTC.

V is TRBV5-1 and J is TRBJ1-1; D is possibly TRBD1 (5 bases). This CDR3 comprises 16 residues. The V end was cut by 4 bases, the J end by 4 bases, with 20 bases between. The germline CDR1 and CDR2 sequences are SGHRS and YFSETQ. The CDR3 reads CASSPDLMRGGTEAFF. The CDR3 DNA reads as TGCGCCAGCAGCCCCGACCTGATGAGGGGCGGCACTGAAGCTTTCTTT.

The rearrangement links TRBV4-3 to TRBJ1-6, with 7 bases fitting TRBD1. Germline V gene data show CDR1 as LGHNA and CDR2 as YSLEER. The V segment lost 8 bases and the J segment 10 bases; nucleotides outside the gene matches: 8. The CDR3 sequence is 13 residues long. CDR3 nucleotide sequence: TGCGCCAGCCATAGGACAGGTGGATCACCCCTCCACTTT. Its translation is CASHRTGGSPLHF.

This clone showed up just once. J is TRBJ1-6 and V is TRBV2; D is undetermined. V was shortened by 1 base and J by 7 bases, with 5 bases between the two germline ends. Germline V gene sequence: CDR1 SNHLY, CDR2 FYNNEI. This CDR3 has 13 residues. The CDR3 DNA follows: TGTGCCAGCAGTGAAGTGGCGAATTCACCCCTCCACTTT. Translation: CASSEVANSPLHF.

The chain is built from TRBV29-1 and TRBJ2-7, with D unresolved. Trimming removed 5 bases from V and 2 bases from J, with 16 bases in between. CDR1 is SQVTM, CDR2 ANQGSEA, per germline. The CDR3 contains 14 residues. The CDR3 DNA reads TGCAGCGTTTTCCGGGCCTCCCGACCCTACGAGCAGTACTTC. It codes for CSVFRASRPYEQYF.

The J gene is TRBJ2-1, the V gene TRBV4-1, with 13 nucleotides matching TRBD2. The CDR3 consists of 16 residues. CDR1 MGHRA and CDR2 YSYEKL come from the germline V gene. The trim removed 4 bases at V and 8 bases at J, leaving 8 bases unmatched. The CDR3 coding sequence is TGCGCCAGCAGCCCAACTAGCGGGAGGGTCTTGGATGAGCAGTTCTTC. Protein sequence: CASSPTSGRVLDEQFF.

Here the CDR3 DNA reads TGTGCCAGCAGCACTCAGCTAGCGGGGGTCAATGAGCAGTTCTTC. It translates to CASSTQLAGVNEQFF. The J gene is TRBJ2-1, the V gene TRBV9; TRBD2 aligns across 10 bases. The trim removed 4 bases at V and 6 bases at J, leaving 7 bases unmatched. The germline CDR1 and CDR2 sequences are SGDLS and YYNGEE. The CDR3 covers 15 residues. The full variable domain, completed using reference TRBV9 and TRBJ2-1, is DSGVTQTPKHLITATGQRVTLRCSPRSGDLSVYWYQQSLDQGLQFLIQYYNGEERAKGNILERFSAQQFPDLHSELNLSSLELGDSALYFCASSTQLAGVNEQFFGPGTRLTVL.

The V and J genes are TRBV11-2 and TRBJ1-5; D is ambiguous. Germline CDR1 is SGHAT and CDR2 is FQNNGV. The CDR3 totals 13 residues. V gave up 3 bases and J gave up 4 bases, with 7 bases separating them. CDR3 protein: CASSFNGNQPQHF. CDR3 DNA sequence: TGTGCCAGCAGCTTCAACGGGAATCAGCCCCAGCATTTT.

The chain couples TRBV4-3 to TRBJ2-7; 7 nucleotides align to TRBD1. Germline values: CDR1 LGHNA, CDR2 YSLEER. Unmatched junction bases numbered 11, after V lost 3 bases and J lost 0 bases. This CDR3 has 17 amino acids. CDR3 DNA: TGCGCCAGCAGCCAGCAGCACCGGGACAGTGGCTCCTACGAGCAGTACTTC. Encoded protein: CASSQQHRDSGSYEQYF.

In its sample, this clone was seen a few times. The gene calls are TRBV5-4 and TRBJ1-2; D is ambiguous. The V gene's germline CDR1 is SGHNT and CDR2 YYREEE (reference sequence). V dropped 2 bases and J dropped 1 base, with 12 bases sitting between them. The CDR3 is 15 amino acids. This CDR3 reads CASSLVPAYNYGYTF. DNA of the CDR3: TGTGCCAGCAGCTTAGTACCCGCCTATAACTATGGCTACACCTTC.

The table lists this clone with a count of one. The chain is built from TRBV3-1 (or the pseudogene TRBV3-2) and TRBJ1-4; no firm D call. CDR1 and CDR2 from the germline V gene are LGHDT and YNNKEL (reference sequence). The CDR3 contains 15 residues. V lost 4 bases and J 0 bases, leaving 9 bases between the germline ends. CDR3 coding DNA: TGTGCCAGCAGCCCCAGTTACTCAACTAATGAAAAACTGTTTTTT. The encoded protein is CASSPSYSTNEKLFF.

The chain joins TRBV6-5 to TRBJ1-2, with 7 bases matching TRBD1. The CDR3 contains 16 residues. CDR1 MNHEY and CDR2 SVGAGI come from the germline V gene. With 3 bases clipped from V and 5 bases from J, the junction kept 12 bases outside the gene matches. CDR3 nucleotide sequence: TGTGCCAGCAGTTATGGCCCCTACAGGGGAAGGTATGGCTACACCTTC. Translation gives CASSYGPYRGRYGYTF.